This TCR beta chain was sequenced for a study of CD8 T cells in ankylosing spondylitis. Study results and limitations: Significant enrichment of disease-linked clones was reported in matched ankylosing spondylitis synovial fluid. Seemingly distinctive of ankylosing spondylitis blood was a TCR beta motif formed by eight highly homologous variants.

Each TCR beta library was made by quantitative 5'-RACE that incorporated molecular barcodes. Each CDR3 protein is one row after TCRdb ran MiXCR on the 5' RACE reads. The data contain 130,000 or so distinct CDR3 sequences, under 20% of them seen just once; the ten biggest clones take up about 30%. Germline V gives CDR1 SQVTM, CDR2 ANQGSEA. The CDR3 has 15 residues. Trimming took 1 base from V and 7 from J; bases not matched to a gene: 9. As concerns this clonotype: Its target is not known.

The genes are TRBV29-1 and TRBJ2-1, with TRBD2 matching 8 bases. The TCR originated in a male donor with ankylosing spondylitis. Sequenced: blood, either unsorted or a sorted T cell fraction (not recorded which). As DNA, the CDR3 is TGCAGCGTTGAAGTTAGCGGGACCTTCGGGAATGAGCAGTTCTTC. It encodes CSVEVSGTFGNEQFF.